This is a list of T cell receptor beta chains from one sample in a study of identical twins' blood T cells. TCRdb re-analysed the 5' RACE reads in MiXCR, keeping a single row per CDR3 protein. The repertoire has a few hundred thousand distinct CDR3 sequences, 25% to 35% of them found once; the top ten carry around 5.6%. Sequencing was carried out using PBMCs. The receptors were sampled from a woman aged 18 to 55 in good health. Each CDR3 is given with its conserved first and last residue. Fields, in order: D gene, J gene, V gene, clone size, CDR3 DNA, CDR3 protein. The D gene is left open where the match is weak. Where a row states a size, it is once, few, many or the class of an expanded clone; other rows omit it.

D: -; J: TRBJ1-2; V: TRBV6-5; size: few; DNA: TGTGCCAGCAGATCCCCCGACCTTCATGGAGGCTACACCTTC; CDR3: CASRSPDLHGGYTF
D: -; J: TRBJ2-1; V: TRBV20-1; size: -; DNA: TGCAGTGCCGGAGGGGGGGATGGCTCCTACAATGAGCAGTTCTTC; CDR3: CSAGGGDGSYNEQFF
D: -; J: TRBJ2-7; V: TRBV6-5; size: few; DNA: TGTGCCAGCAGTTACTCGGCCTACTACGAGCAGTACTTC; CDR3: CASSYSAYYEQYF
D: -; J: TRBJ1-2; V: TRBV5-6; size: -; DNA: TGTGCCAGCAGCTTGCGCGGCTCAGTGGAGGGCTATGGCTACACCTTC; CDR3: CASSLRGSVEGYGYTF
D: -; J: TRBJ1-1; V: TRBV7-9; size: once; DNA: TGTTCCAGCAGCTTAGGTACACAGGTCCCCACTGAAGCTTTCTTT; CDR3: CSSSLGTQVPTEAFF
D: TRBD2; J: TRBJ2-3; V: TRBV14; size: few; DNA: TGTGCCAGCAGCCAAGATCCTCTAGCGGGAGTTGGGGATACGCAGTATTTT; CDR3: CASSQDPLAGVGDTQYF
D: -; J: TRBJ1-2; V: TRBV20-1; size: -; DNA: TGCAGTGATAGCAGGGAGGACTATGGCTACACCTTC; CDR3: CSDSREDYGYTF
D: -; J: TRBJ1-6; V: TRBV12-3/TRBV12-4; size: few; DNA: TGTGCCAGCAGTCCTCGGGGTGGCATCTATAATTCACCCCTCCACTTT; CDR3: CASSPRGGIYNSPLHF
D: -; J: TRBJ2-2; V: TRBV7-7; size: -; DNA: TGTGCCAGCAGCTACAGGGCGGACACCGGGGAGCTGTTTTTT; CDR3: CASSYRADTGELFF
D: -; J: TRBJ2-7; V: TRBV27; size: -; DNA: TGTGCCAGCAGTGGGTGGAGGTCCATTAACGAGCAGTACTTC; CDR3: CASSGWRSINEQYF
D: -; J: TRBJ1-5; V: TRBV19; size: few; DNA: TGTGCCAGTACCGACCTCCAGAACGGCCACAATCAGCCCCAGCATTTT; CDR3: CASTDLQNGHNQPQHF
D: -; J: TRBJ2-2; V: TRBV29-1; size: few; DNA: TGCAGCGTTGAAGATGGTCCCGGGACCACCGGGGAGCTGTTTTTT; CDR3: CSVEDGPGTTGELFF
D: -; J: TRBJ2-3; V: TRBV7-9; size: few; DNA: TGTGCCAGCAGCTTTAGACGGCTACACACAGATACGCAGTATTTT; CDR3: CASSFRRLHTDTQYF
D: TRBD1; J: TRBJ1-2; V: TRBV6-2/TRBV6-3; size: few; DNA: TGTGCCAGCTTCGGACAGGGCAACTATGGCTACACCTTC; CDR3: CASFGQGNYGYTF
D: TRBD1; J: TRBJ2-7; V: TRBV20-1; size: few; DNA: TGCAGTGCAGTCGACAGGGTCCCCTACGAGCAGTACTTC; CDR3: CSAVDRVPYEQYF
D: TRBD1; J: TRBJ2-2; V: TRBV7-9; size: -; DNA: TGTGCCAGCAGCTCCGACAGGGAAAGTAGAACCGGGGAGCTGTTTTTT; CDR3: CASSSDRESRTGELFF
D: -; J: TRBJ1-5; V: TRBV13; size: -; DNA: TGTGCCAGCAGCCCCCGCTATAGCAATCAGCCCCAGCATTTT; CDR3: CASSPRYSNQPQHF
D: -; J: TRBJ1-1; V: TRBV6-5; size: -; DNA: TGTGCCAGCAGTTACTCGACAGGCACTGAAGCTTTCTTT; CDR3: CASSYSTGTEAFF
D: -; J: TRBJ1-3; V: TRBV6-5; size: few; DNA: TGTGCCAGCAATCCAACAGGAAACTCTGGAAACACCATATATTTT; CDR3: CASNPTGNSGNTIYF
D: -; J: TRBJ2-3; V: TRBV2; size: -; DNA: TGTGCCAGCAGAAACAGAAGCACAGATACGCAGTATTTT; CDR3: CASRNRSTDTQYF
D: -; J: TRBJ2-7; V: TRBV11-3; size: -; DNA: TGTGCCAGCAGCCTTTTGGTGTATGGGGAACACGAGCAGTACTTC; CDR3: CASSLLVYGEHEQYF
D: -; J: TRBJ1-1; V: TRBV5-1; size: once; DNA: TGCGCCAGCAGCTTGGTCCGGGAGGACACTGAAGCTTTCTTT; CDR3: CASSLVREDTEAFF
D: TRBD1; J: TRBJ2-1; V: TRBV6-2/TRBV6-3; size: -; DNA: TGTGCCAGTAGTTCCGGACAGGCGATCGATGAGCAGTTCTTC; CDR3: CASSSGQAIDEQFF
D: -; J: TRBJ1-1; V: TRBV5-1; size: -; DNA: TGCACCAGCAGCTTGGACGGGTACACTGAAGCTTTCTTT; CDR3: CTSSLDGYTEAFF
D: -; J: TRBJ2-4; V: TRBV20-1; size: few; DNA: TGCAGTGCCGCAGCCCGGGGAAACATTCAGTACTTC; CDR3: CSAAARGNIQYF
D: TRBD2; J: TRBJ2-2; V: TRBV6-2/TRBV6-3; size: -; DNA: TGTGCCAGCAGTCTAGCGGTTGAACAGGGGGAGCTGTTTTTT; CDR3: CASSLAVEQGELFF
D: TRBD1; J: TRBJ2-1; V: TRBV5-6; size: many; DNA: TGTGCCAGCAGCTTGGAGGCAGGGGGTTACAATGAGCAGTTCTTC; CDR3: CASSLEAGGYNEQFF
D: -; J: TRBJ1-1; V: TRBV14; size: -; DNA: TGTGCCAGCACCCGTGGTGACACTGAAGCTTTCTTT; CDR3: CASTRGDTEAFF
D: -; J: TRBJ1-6; V: TRBV4-2; size: many; DNA: TGTGCCAGCAGCCAAGAGCCGAATTCACCCCTCCACTTT; CDR3: CASSQEPNSPLHF
D: -; J: TRBJ2-2; V: TRBV10-3; size: few; DNA: TGTGCCATCAAGCCTGGCCTAGCCGCCGGGGAGCTGTTTTTT; CDR3: CAIKPGLAAGELFF
D: TRBD1; J: TRBJ2-1; V: TRBV20-1; size: few; DNA: TGCAGTGCCCCGAACAGACAGGGTATGTGGGGTAATGAGCAGTTCTTC; CDR3: CSAPNRQGMWGNEQFF
D: -; J: TRBJ1-2; V: TRBV29-1; size: -; DNA: TGCAGCGTTGGAGAACAGGGCCTTTATGGCCACACCTTC; CDR3: CSVGEQGLYGHTF
D: -; J: TRBJ1-1; V: TRBV20-1; size: few; DNA: TGCAGGGTACGTAGGGACACTGAAGCTTTCTTT; CDR3: CRVRRDTEAFF
D: -; J: TRBJ1-3; V: TRBV25-1; size: many; DNA: TGTGCGAGGCCACGATCGGCTGGAAACACCATATATTTT; CDR3: CARPRSAGNTIYF
D: -; J: TRBJ2-7; V: TRBV7-2; size: -; DNA: TGTGCCGGCAGCTTAGGTCCGAGTTCATACGAGCAGTACTTC; CDR3: CAGSLGPSSYEQYF
D: TRBD1; J: TRBJ2-2; V: TRBV5-1; size: -; DNA: TGCGCCAGCAGCGTCACAGGGGCTGGGGCCGGGGAGCTGTTTTTT; CDR3: CASSVTGAGAGELFF
D: -; J: TRBJ1-1; V: TRBV15; size: -; DNA: TGTGCCACCAGCAGTCCGGACACCAACCCGGGGGACACTGAAGCTTTCTTT; CDR3: CATSSPDTNPGDTEAFF
D: TRBD2; J: TRBJ2-1; V: TRBV6-2/TRBV6-3; size: -; DNA: TGTGTCAGCAGCCCAGGACTAGGAGGCTCCTACAATGAGCAGTTCTTC; CDR3: CVSSPGLGGSYNEQFF
D: -; J: TRBJ2-3; V: TRBV20-1; size: -; DNA: TGCAGTGCTAGGGCTCTAGGTGGTGGAGATACGCAGTATTTT; CDR3: CSARALGGGDTQYF
D: -; J: TRBJ2-5; V: TRBV12-5; size: -; DNA: TGTGCTAGTGGCATCAGGGAAGAGACCCAGTACTTC; CDR3: CASGIREETQYF
D: -; J: TRBJ1-1; V: TRBV29-1; size: -; DNA: TGCAGCGTCCGGATGAACACTGAAACTTTCTTT; CDR3: CSVRMNTETFF
D: TRBD1; J: TRBJ1-1; V: TRBV19; size: -; DNA: TGTGCCAGTAGTGCGTTGCCAGGGGGCTCCACTGAAGCTTTCTTT; CDR3: CASSALPGGSTEAFF
D: TRBD1; J: TRBJ1-5; V: TRBV28; size: -; DNA: TGTGCCAGCAGGGGGACAGTTTATTACCCCAATCAGCCCCAGCATTTT; CDR3: CASRGTVYYPNQPQHF
D: -; J: TRBJ2-3; V: TRBV10-1; size: -; DNA: TGCGCCGGCAGTGCAAACAGCCGCACAGATACGCAGTATTTT; CDR3: CAGSANSRTDTQYF
D: -; J: TRBJ2-1; V: TRBV29-1; size: -; DNA: TGCAGCGTTGAAGATCAAGTGACGGGGGCGTTCTACAATGAGCAGTTCTTC; CDR3: CSVEDQVTGAFYNEQFF
D: -; J: TRBJ2-1; V: TRBV20-1; size: -; DNA: TGCAGTGCCCAAGACTTGAGCTACAATGAGCAGTTCTTC; CDR3: CSAQDLSYNEQFF
D: -; J: TRBJ1-2; V: TRBV27; size: few; DNA: TGTGCCAGCAGACCAATCGACAGGCCACTCTTCTATGGCTACACCTTC; CDR3: CASRPIDRPLFYGYTF
D: -; J: TRBJ1-5; V: TRBV7-2; size: few; DNA: TGTGCCAGCAGCTTATACGGGGTCTCCAATCAGCCCCAGCATTTT; CDR3: CASSLYGVSNQPQHF
D: TRBD1; J: TRBJ1-6; V: TRBV20-1; size: few; DNA: TGCAGTGCTTCCCGGGACAGGGAGGGTGCATCAACCCGAAGACTTAATTCACCCCTCCACTTT; CDR3: CSASRDREGASTRRLNSPLHF
D: -; J: TRBJ2-2; V: TRBV9; size: -; DNA: TGTGCCAGCAGCGTTTTTTCCGGGGAGCTGTTTTTT; CDR3: CASSVFSGELFF
D: TRBD2; J: TRBJ2-2; V: TRBV6-2/TRBV6-3; size: -; DNA: TGTGCCAGCAGGCTGGGACTACACACCGGGGAGCTGTTTTTT; CDR3: CASRLGLHTGELFF
D: -; J: TRBJ2-1; V: TRBV20-1; size: many; DNA: TGCAGTGCTACCCCCGACCACAATGAGCAGTTCTTC; CDR3: CSATPDHNEQFF
D: -; J: TRBJ1-4; V: TRBV29-1; size: few; DNA: TGCAGCGTTGGCTCCCAGAACGAAAAACTGTTTTTT; CDR3: CSVGSQNEKLFF
D: TRBD1; J: TRBJ1-1; V: TRBV29-1; size: few; DNA: TGCAGCGTTGAAGATCTTATGGGACAGGGGGCTTTCTTT; CDR3: CSVEDLMGQGAFF
D: -; J: TRBJ1-1; V: TRBV7-8; size: few; DNA: TGTGCCAGCAGCTTCCCCCGGGAGTCGAACCGCCCTGAAGCTTTCTTT; CDR3: CASSFPRESNRPEAFF
D: -; J: TRBJ2-2; V: TRBV29-1; size: many; DNA: TGCAGCGCTACGCCGCTCGGGACCGGGGAGCTGTTTTTT; CDR3: CSATPLGTGELFF
D: -; J: TRBJ1-3; V: TRBV5-1; size: few; DNA: TGCGCCAGCCGGCGCGGCATTGACTCCGGCTCTGGAAACACCATATATTTT; CDR3: CASRRGIDSGSGNTIYF
D: -; J: TRBJ1-4; V: TRBV12-3/TRBV12-4; size: -; DNA: TGTGCCAGCACCAGACAACAGGGTTTGGATGAAAAACTGTTTTTT; CDR3: CASTRQQGLDEKLFF
D: -; J: TRBJ1-2; V: TRBV20-1; size: -; DNA: TGCAGTGCTAGAGACGTTACGGGGTCAAGTAACTATGGCTACACCTTC; CDR3: CSARDVTGSSNYGYTF
D: -; J: TRBJ1-4; V: TRBV12-3/TRBV12-4; size: -; DNA: TGTGCCGGCAGTGGGGACGGGGCAGGGTTCGAAAAACTGTTTTTT; CDR3: CAGSGDGAGFEKLFF